Following are 21 T cell receptor beta chains from one sample sequenced in a study of shared clonotypes between healthy human individuals. Clones were read by immunoSEQ multiplex PCR, and TCRdb kept only the in-frame ones, dropping some. The sample lists 2.3 million or so clones; 93% were seen once. The sequenced sample was naive CD4+ T cells from PBMCs. Subset given: CD45RA+ positively selected. These receptors came from a man aged 18 to 29 in good health. Some clones in this sample may be carry-over from other donors' samples.

This clone was found a few times. This chain uses TRBV6-1 with TRBJ1-2; D is undetermined. V was shortened by 6 bases and J by 7 bases, with 18 bases between the two germline ends. The length of the CDR3 is 14 residues. Per germline, CDR1 MNHNS and CDR2 SASEGT. CDR3: CASSSPGATGGYTF. Written as DNA, the CDR3 is TGTGCCAGCAGCTCCCCCGGAGCCACGGGTGGCTACACCTTC.

The chain couples TRBV11-2 to TRBJ2-5, with 11 bases lining up with TRBD2. The length of the CDR3 is 16 residues. Trimming cost V 2 bases and J 6 bases; bases outside gene matches: 8. Germline CDR1 reads SGHAT; CDR2 reads FQNNGV. The CDR3, as DNA: TGTGCCAGCAGCTTACTCCCCACTAGCGGGAGTAAGACCCAGTACTTC. It translates to CASSLLPTSGSKTQYF.

The chain links TRBV7-7 to TRBJ2-5; tentative D call: TRBD2 (6 bases). V was cut by 0 bases and J by 4 bases, with 15 bases left in between. CDR3 length: 16 amino acids. Germline V lookup: CDR1 SSHAT, CDR2 FNYEAQ (reference sequence). This CDR3 reads CASSLAPGVNRETQYF. CDR3 coding DNA: TGTGCCAGCAGCTTAGCCCCGGGAGTAAATCGAGAGACCCAGTACTTC.

Comments on this clone: One end of the junction is discordant with germline, which a read error may explain. The rearrangement links TRBV7-9 to TRBJ1-4; 8 nucleotides match TRBD1. The CDR3 is made up of 12 amino acids. CDR1 SEHNR and CDR2 FQNEAQ come from the germline V gene (reference sequence). The CDR3 bases are TGTGCCAGCAGCTTAGCACAGGGGGTTTATGCTTTT. Protein sequence: CASSLAQGVYAF.

The CDR3, as DNA: TGTGCCAGCAGCTTACCGCTGTTGGGCACTGAAGCTTTCTTT. Protein: CASSLPLLGTEAFF. This sequence joins TRBV7-9 and TRBJ1-1; D unclear. Looked up from germline, CDR1 is SEHNR and CDR2 is FQNEAQ (reference sequence). The CDR3 is 14 amino acids. V dropped 2 bases and J dropped 4 bases, with 11 bases sitting between them.

The CDR3 loop reads CASSLIGTSGLNYNEQFF. The CDR3 nucleotides read TGTGCCAGCAGCTTAATCGGGACTAGCGGGCTAAACTACAATGAGCAGTTCTTC. The chain couples TRBV7-3 to TRBJ2-1; 12 positions agree with TRBD2. Losses at the gene ends were 1 base for V and 3 bases for J; bases not matched to a gene: 7. Germline CDR1 is SGHTA and CDR2 is FQGTGA. The length of the CDR3 is 18 residues.

The sample holds one count of this clone. One end of the junction varies from germline; a read error may be responsible. For the CDR3, the DNA is TGTGCCAGCAGTATTGGCCCGGGACTCCATTTT. This encodes CASSIGPGLHF. V usage is TRBV6-6 and J usage is TRBJ2-3; D is possibly TRBD2 (6 bases). Germline V gene sequence: CDR1 MNHNY, CDR2 SVGAGI (reference sequence). This CDR3 spans 11 amino acids.

V is TRBV29-1 and J is TRBJ2-7, with D perhaps being TRBD1 or TRBD2 (5 bases each). Germline values: CDR1 SQVTM, CDR2 ANQGSEA. This CDR3 is built from 11 residues. The germline V and J ends were trimmed by 8 bases and 4 bases, with 12 bases remaining between them. The CDR3 reads CSTGTPYEQYF. The CDR3 nucleotides are TGCAGCACCGGGACGCCTTACGAGCAGTACTTC.

This chain links TRBV2 with TRBJ2-1; the D gene could be TRBD1 or TRBD2 (5 bases each). Germline V gives CDR1 SNHLY, CDR2 FYNNEI. The CDR3 consists of 15 residues. Deletions cut 3 bases from V and 8 bases from J, with 17 bases between. The CDR3, as DNA: TGTGCCAGCAGTGAGTTGGGGACCGGAGGTGATGAGCAGTTCTTC. Protein product: CASSELGTGGDEQFF.

This clone occurred a few times. This sequence joins TRBV18 and TRBJ1-1, with D unclear. Germline-derived CDR1 and CDR2 are KGHSH and LQKENI. The length of the CDR3 is 13 residues. V lost 0 bases and J 5 bases, leaving 7 bases between the germline ends. CDR3 sequence: CASSPPARTEAFF. The CDR3 coding sequence is TGTGCCAGCTCACCACCGGCGCGGACTGAAGCTTTCTTT.

The chain couples TRBV5-1 to TRBJ2-7; D ambiguous. Germline CDR1 is SGHRS and CDR2 is YFSETQ. The CDR3 spans 16 residues. Trimming removed 7 bases from V and 0 bases from J, with 20 bases in between. CDR3 DNA: TGCGCCAGCGTGCCCCAAAAAGCCGAGAGCTCCTACGAGCAGTACTTC. It is translated as CASVPQKAESSYEQYF.

This clone was observed a single time. The chain couples TRBV27 to TRBJ1-5, with D hard to call. The V gene's germline CDR1 is MNHEY and CDR2 SMNVEV (reference sequence). Between the trimmed V and J ends, which lost 3 bases and 5 bases, there was a span of 17 bases. The CDR3 runs to 16 residues. CDR3 bases: TGTGCCAGCAGTTTGCATTGGCAGGCTGAAGATCAGCCCCAGCATTTT. It yields the protein CASSLHWQAEDQPQHF.

J is TRBJ2-7 and V is TRBV2; 10 bases agree with TRBD2. CDR1 is SNHLY and CDR2 is FYNNEI in the germline V gene. After removal of 9 bases from V and 2 bases from J, the junction contained 4 bases not matched to a gene. CDR3 length equals 13 residues. CDR3 sequence (DNA): TGTGCCAGTGGAGCGGGGGGGGCCTACGAGCAGTACTTC. Its protein is CASGAGGAYEQYF.

The chain links TRBV19 to TRBJ2-7; 7 bases fit TRBD1. From germline, CDR1 is LNHDA and CDR2 SQIVND (reference sequence). The CDR3 is 15 residues long. The V segment lost 6 bases and the J segment 5 bases; nucleotides outside the gene matches: 13. CDR3 in amino acids: CASSQGQLGVDEQYF. CDR3 in DNA: TGTGCCAGTAGCCAGGGACAGCTCGGAGTCGACGAGCAGTACTTC.

This rearrangement joins TRBV10-3 to TRBJ2-7, with a weak D call TRBD2 (6 bases). Germline V lookup: CDR1 ENHRY, CDR2 SYGVKD. The CDR3 has 13 amino acids. The V gene lost 11 bases and the J gene lost 4 bases, with 18 bases spanning the gap. The CDR3 here is CAARDGEAYEQYF. CDR3 bases: TGTGCCGCCCGGGACGGGGAGGCGTACGAGCAGTACTTC.

The chain links TRBV18 to TRBJ1-3, with D hard to call. Trimming stripped 3 bases from V and 2 bases from J, with 8 bases between. This CDR3 is built from 14 residues. Germline CDR1 is KGHSH and CDR2 is LQKENI. Here the CDR3 reads CASSPADPGNTIYF. The CDR3 region has the DNA TGTGCCAGCTCACCGGCGGACCCTGGAAACACCATATATTTT.

The gene calls are TRBV6-5 and TRBJ1-2, with 7 nucleotides matching TRBD1. The junction had 11 bases not matched to a gene; V was cut back by 4 bases and J by 3 bases. This CDR3 has 16 residues. CDR1 and CDR2 (germline): MNHEY, SVGAGI. The DNA of the CDR3 is TGTGCCAGCAGTTCCGCCCCCGGGACAGAGGACTATGGCTACACCTTC. It specifies CASSSAPGTEDYGYTF.

The chain uses TRBV5-1 and TRBJ1-1; D gene unclear. V was shortened by 0 bases and J by 8 bases, with 11 bases between the two germline ends. From germline, CDR1 is SGHRS and CDR2 YFSETQ. This CDR3 has 13 residues. The CDR3 sequence: CASSLGVEVEAFF. The CDR3 DNA sequence: TGCGCCAGCAGCTTGGGCGTCGAGGTCGAAGCTTTCTTT.

This clone came up once. The J gene is TRBJ2-7, the V gene TRBV5-1; D unresolved. The CDR3 runs 15 residues. The ends were cut back, 0 bases at V and 7 bases at J, with 17 bases in the middle. Germline loops: CDR1 SGHRS, CDR2 YFSETQ. CDR3 sequence reads: CASSLELARTAEQYF. For the CDR3, the DNA is TGCGCCAGCAGCTTGGAATTAGCCCGTACCGCTGAGCAGTACTTC.

The chain recombines TRBV5-1 with TRBJ1-1; D unresolved. The germline V and J ends were trimmed by 0 bases and 4 bases, with 16 bases remaining between them. This CDR3 contains 16 residues. CDR1 is SGHRS, CDR2 YFSETQ, per germline. The CDR3 nucleotides read TGCGCCAGCAGCTTGGTTGCACACCCGCGGACCACTGAAGCTTTCTTT. It encodes CASSLVAHPRTTEAFF.

V is TRBV7-3 and J is TRBJ2-1, with D maybe TRBD1 (6 bases). Germline CDR1 reads SGHTA; CDR2 reads FQGTGA. The ends were cut back, 4 bases at V and 2 bases at J, with 15 bases in the middle. This CDR3 has 16 residues. The CDR3 is CASSSQPGTPYNEQFF. CDR3 sequence (DNA): TGTGCCAGCAGCTCTCAACCCGGGACACCCTACAATGAGCAGTTCTTC.